The clone carrying this T cell receptor beta chain has ten or more counts. This entry comes from a study of T cells in Graves' hyperthyroidism and ophthalmopathy. J gave up 2 bases and V 5 bases, and 6 bases lay outside the gene matches. The CDR3 length is 14 residues. Authors of the study amplified TCR beta CDR3 regions from RNA transcripts. During a first-round RT-PCR of the TCR CDR3, the HTBI primer set was used. TCRdb itself ran the multiplex PCR reads through MiXCR, one entry per CDR3 protein. Here the sample spans hundreds of thousands of distinct CDR3 sequences, over 11% being singletons. The J gene is TRBJ2-7, the V gene TRBV12-3 or TRBV12-4; 7 bases fit TRBD1. The receptor's source is a woman in her 30s with Graves' hyperthyroidism that later progressed to Graves' ophthalmopathy. Sequencing used blood. Here the CDR3 reads CASSLRTGAYEQYF. The CDR3 bases are TGTGCCAGCAGTCTGAGGACAGGAGCCTACGAGCAGTACTTC.